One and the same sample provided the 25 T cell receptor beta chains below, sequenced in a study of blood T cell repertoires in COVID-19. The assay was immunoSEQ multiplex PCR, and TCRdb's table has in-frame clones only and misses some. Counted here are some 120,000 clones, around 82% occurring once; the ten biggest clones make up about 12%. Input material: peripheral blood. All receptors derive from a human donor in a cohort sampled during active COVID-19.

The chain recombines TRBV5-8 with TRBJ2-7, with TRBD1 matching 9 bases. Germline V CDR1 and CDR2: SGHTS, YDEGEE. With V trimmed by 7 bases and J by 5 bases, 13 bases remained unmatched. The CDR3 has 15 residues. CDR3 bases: TGTGCCAGCGGCATGACCGGGACAGGGTTTAACGAGCAGTACTTC. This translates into CASGMTGTGFNEQYF.

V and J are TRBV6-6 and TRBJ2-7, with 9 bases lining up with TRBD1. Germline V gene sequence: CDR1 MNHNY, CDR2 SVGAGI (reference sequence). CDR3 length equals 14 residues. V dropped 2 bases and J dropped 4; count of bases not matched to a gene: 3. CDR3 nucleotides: TGTGCCAGCAGTTACGGGACAGGGAGGTACGAGCAGTACTTC. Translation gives CASSYGTGRYEQYF.

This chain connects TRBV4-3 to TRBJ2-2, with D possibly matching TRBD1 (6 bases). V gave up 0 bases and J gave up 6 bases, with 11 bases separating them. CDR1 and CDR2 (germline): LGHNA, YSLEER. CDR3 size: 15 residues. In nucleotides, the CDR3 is TGCGCCAGCAGCCAAGATGCAGGGGCCCCCGGGGAGCTGTTTTTT. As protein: CASSQDAGAPGELFF.

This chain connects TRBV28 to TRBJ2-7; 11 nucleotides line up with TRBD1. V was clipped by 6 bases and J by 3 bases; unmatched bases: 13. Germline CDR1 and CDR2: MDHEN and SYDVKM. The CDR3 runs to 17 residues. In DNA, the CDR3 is TGTGCCAGCAGACGGACAGGGGGCAGAGGTGGTGGCTACGAGCAGTACTTC. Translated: CASRRTGGRGGGYEQYF.

CDR3 sequence reads: CASSLVGDSMAHTEAFF. CDR3 DNA: TGTGCCAGCAGCTTAGTCGGGGACTCGATGGCGCACACTGAAGCTTTCTTT. The chain joins TRBV7-2 to TRBJ1-1; a possible D gene is TRBD1 (5 bases). This CDR3 spans 17 amino acids. Trimming took off 1 base at V and 3 bases at J, with 18 bases between the two ends. The V gene's germline CDR1 is SGHTA and CDR2 FQGNSA.

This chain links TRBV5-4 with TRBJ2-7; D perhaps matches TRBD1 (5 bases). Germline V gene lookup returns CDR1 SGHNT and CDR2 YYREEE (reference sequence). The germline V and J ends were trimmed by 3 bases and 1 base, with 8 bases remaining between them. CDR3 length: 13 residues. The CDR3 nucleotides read TGTGCCAGCAGCTGGGCAGGGTCCTACGAGCAGTACTTC. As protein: CASSWAGSYEQYF. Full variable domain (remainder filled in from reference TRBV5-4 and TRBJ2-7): ETGVTQSPTHLIKTRGQQVTLRCSSQSGHNTVSWYQQALGQGPQFIFQYYREEENGRGNFPPRFSGLQFPNYSSELNVNALELDDSALYLCASSWAGSYEQYFGPGTRLTVT.

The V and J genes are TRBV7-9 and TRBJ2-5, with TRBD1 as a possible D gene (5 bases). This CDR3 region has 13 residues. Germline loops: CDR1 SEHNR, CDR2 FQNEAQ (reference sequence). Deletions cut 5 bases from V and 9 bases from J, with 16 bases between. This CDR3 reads CASSITGLTAQYF. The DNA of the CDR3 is TGTGCCAGCAGCATCACAGGTTTAACGGCCCAGTACTTC.

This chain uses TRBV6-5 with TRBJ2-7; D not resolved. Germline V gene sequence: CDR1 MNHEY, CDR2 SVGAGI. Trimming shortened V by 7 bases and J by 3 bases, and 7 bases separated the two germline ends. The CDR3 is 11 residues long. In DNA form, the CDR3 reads TGTGCCAGCATGCTCAGCTACGAGCAGTACTTC. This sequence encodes CASMLSYEQYF.

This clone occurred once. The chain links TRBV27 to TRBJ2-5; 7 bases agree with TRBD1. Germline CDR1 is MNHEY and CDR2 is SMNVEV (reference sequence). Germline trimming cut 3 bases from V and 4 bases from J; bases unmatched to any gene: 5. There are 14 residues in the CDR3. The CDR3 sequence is CASSFRTGRETQYF. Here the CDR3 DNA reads TGTGCCAGCAGTTTTCGGACAGGCCGAGAGACCCAGTACTTC.

This chain's CDR3 is CASSADTGYTF. In DNA, the CDR3 is TGTGCCAGCAGCGCGGACACTGGCTACACCTTC. The chain has TRBV7-8 and TRBJ1-2; a possible D gene is TRBD1 (5 bases). The CDR3 loop spans 11 amino acids. V was trimmed by 5 bases and J by 7 bases, leaving 8 bases between them. The germline CDR1 and CDR2 sequences are SGHVS and FQNEAQ.

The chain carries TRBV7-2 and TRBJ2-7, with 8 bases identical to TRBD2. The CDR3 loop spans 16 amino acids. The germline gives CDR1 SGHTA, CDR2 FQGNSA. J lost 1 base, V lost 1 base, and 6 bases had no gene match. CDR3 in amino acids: CASSLGSSGLSYEQYF. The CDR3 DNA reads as TGTGCCAGCAGCTTAGGCTCTAGCGGGCTTTCCTACGAGCAGTACTTC.

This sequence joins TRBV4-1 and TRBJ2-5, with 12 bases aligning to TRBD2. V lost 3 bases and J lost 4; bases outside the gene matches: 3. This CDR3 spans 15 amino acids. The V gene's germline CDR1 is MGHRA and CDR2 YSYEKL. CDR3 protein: CASSHSGLAGETQYF. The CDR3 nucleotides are TGCGCCAGCAGCCACTCGGGACTAGCGGGAGAGACCCAGTACTTC.

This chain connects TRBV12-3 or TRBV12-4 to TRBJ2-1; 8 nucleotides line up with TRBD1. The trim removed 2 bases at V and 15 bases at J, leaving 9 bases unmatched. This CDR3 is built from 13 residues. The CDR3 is CASSLSLGQGVFF. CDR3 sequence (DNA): TGTGCCAGCAGTTTAAGCCTAGGACAGGGTGTGTTCTTC.

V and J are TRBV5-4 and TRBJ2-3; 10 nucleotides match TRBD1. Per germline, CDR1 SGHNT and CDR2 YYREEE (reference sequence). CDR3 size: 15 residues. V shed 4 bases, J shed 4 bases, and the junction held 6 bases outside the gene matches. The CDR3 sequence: CASSAGQGGADTQYF. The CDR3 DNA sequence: TGTGCCAGCAGCGCTGGACAGGGGGGCGCAGATACGCAGTATTTT.

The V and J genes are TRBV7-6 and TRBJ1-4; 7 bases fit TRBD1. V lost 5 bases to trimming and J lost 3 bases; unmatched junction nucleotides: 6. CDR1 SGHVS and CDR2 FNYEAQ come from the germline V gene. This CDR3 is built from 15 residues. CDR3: CASSQRQGANEKLFF. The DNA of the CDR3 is TGTGCCAGCAGCCAGAGACAGGGTGCTAATGAAAAACTGTTTTTT.

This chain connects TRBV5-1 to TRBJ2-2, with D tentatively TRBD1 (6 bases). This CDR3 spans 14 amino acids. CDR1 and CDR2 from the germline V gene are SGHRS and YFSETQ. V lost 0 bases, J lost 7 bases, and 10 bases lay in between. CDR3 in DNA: TGCGCCAGCAGCTTGGGACAGGCTAACGGGGAGCTGTTTTTT. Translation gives CASSLGQANGELFF.

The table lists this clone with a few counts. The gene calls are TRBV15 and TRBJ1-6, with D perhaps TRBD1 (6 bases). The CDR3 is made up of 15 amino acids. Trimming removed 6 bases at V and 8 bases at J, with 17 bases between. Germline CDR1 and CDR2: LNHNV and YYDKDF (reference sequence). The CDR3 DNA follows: TGTGCCACCAGGTCCAGGGGAGAAGTGGATTCACCCCTCCACTTT. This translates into CATRSRGEVDSPLHF.

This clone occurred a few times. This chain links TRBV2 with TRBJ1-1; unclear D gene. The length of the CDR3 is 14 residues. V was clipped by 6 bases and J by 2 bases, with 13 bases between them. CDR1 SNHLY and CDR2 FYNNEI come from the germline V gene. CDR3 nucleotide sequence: TGTGCCAGCAGGCCACCGGGAGCTAACACTGAAGCTTTCTTT. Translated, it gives CASRPPGANTEAFF.

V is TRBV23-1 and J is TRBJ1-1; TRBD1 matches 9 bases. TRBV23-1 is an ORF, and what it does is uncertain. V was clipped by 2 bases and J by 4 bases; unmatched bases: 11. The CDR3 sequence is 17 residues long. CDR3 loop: CASSQVRDRVGSTEAFF. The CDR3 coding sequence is TGCGCCAGCAGTCAAGTCCGGGACAGGGTTGGGAGCACTGAAGCTTTCTTT.

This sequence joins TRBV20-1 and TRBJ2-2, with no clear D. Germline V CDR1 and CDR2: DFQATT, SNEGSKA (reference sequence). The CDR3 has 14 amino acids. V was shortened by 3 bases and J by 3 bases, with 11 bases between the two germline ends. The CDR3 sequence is CSASYRSHTGELFF. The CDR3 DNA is TGCAGTGCTAGTTATAGATCCCACACCGGGGAGCTGTTTTTT.

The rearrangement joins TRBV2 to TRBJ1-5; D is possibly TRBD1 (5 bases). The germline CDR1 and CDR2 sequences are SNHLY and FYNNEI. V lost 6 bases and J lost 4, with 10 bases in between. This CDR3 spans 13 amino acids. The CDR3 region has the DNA TGTGCCAGCAGACCAGGGTTGAATCAGCCCCAGCATTTT. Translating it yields CASRPGLNQPQHF. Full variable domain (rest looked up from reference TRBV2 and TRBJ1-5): EPEVTQTPSHQVTQMGQEVILRCVPISNHLYFYWYRQILGQKVEFLVSFYNNEISEKSEIFDDQFSVERPDGSNFTLKIRSTKLEDSAMYFCASRPGLNQPQHFGDGTRLSIL.

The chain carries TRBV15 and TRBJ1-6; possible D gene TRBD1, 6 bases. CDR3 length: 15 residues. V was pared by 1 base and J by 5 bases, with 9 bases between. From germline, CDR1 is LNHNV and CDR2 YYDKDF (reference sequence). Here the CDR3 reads CATSRVKGDNSPLHF. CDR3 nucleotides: TGTGCCACCAGCAGAGTCAAGGGGGATAATTCACCCCTCCACTTT.

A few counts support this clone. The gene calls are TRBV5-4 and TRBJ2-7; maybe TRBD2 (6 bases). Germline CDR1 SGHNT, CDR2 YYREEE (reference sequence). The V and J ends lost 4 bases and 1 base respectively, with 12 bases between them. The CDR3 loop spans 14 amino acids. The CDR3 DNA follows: TGTGCCAGCAGCACGGGACTCCAATCCTACGAGCAGTACTTC. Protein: CASSTGLQSYEQYF. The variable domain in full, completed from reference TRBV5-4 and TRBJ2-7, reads ETGVTQSPTHLIKTRGQQVTLRCSSQSGHNTVSWYQQALGQGPQFIFQYYREEENGRGNFPPRFSGLQFPNYSSELNVNALELDDSALYLCASSTGLQSYEQYFGPGTRLTVT.

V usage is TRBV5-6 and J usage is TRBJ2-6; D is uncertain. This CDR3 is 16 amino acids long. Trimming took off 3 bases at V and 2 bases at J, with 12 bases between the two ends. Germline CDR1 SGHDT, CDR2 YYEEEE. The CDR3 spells CASSSPAETGANVLTF. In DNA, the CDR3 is TGTGCCAGCAGCTCGCCTGCGGAGACTGGGGCCAACGTCCTGACTTTC.

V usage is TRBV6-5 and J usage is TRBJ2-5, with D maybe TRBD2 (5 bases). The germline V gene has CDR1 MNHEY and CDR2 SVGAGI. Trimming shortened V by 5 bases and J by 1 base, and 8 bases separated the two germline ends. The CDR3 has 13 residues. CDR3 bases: TGTGCCAGCAGTCCGGGGATCCAAGAGACCCAGTACTTC. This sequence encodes CASSPGIQETQYF.